Presented here are 28 T cell receptor beta chains from one specimen sequenced in a study of T cells in tumors after PD-1 blockade. Here immunoSEQ multiplex PCR was the method, and the copy in TCRdb shows in-frame clones only, minus some. In the table there are 55,000 to 70,000 clones, just under 80% of which are singletons. The input for sequencing was PBMCs, taken before anti-PD-1 treatment. The origin of the receptors is a human donor with basal cell carcinoma.

The rearrangement links TRBV5-6 to TRBJ2-7; D gene ambiguous. CDR1 is SGHDT, CDR2 YYEEEE, per germline. This CDR3 region has 16 residues. V was shortened by 5 bases and J by 4 bases, with 22 bases between the two germline ends. In DNA, the CDR3 is TGTGCCAGCAGACCCTACGACGGATGGAGCCGTTACGAGCAGTACTTC. It yields the protein CASRPYDGWSRYEQYF.

This chain joins TRBV9 and TRBJ1-2; possibly TRBD1 for D (5 bases). Trimming removed 2 bases at V and 3 bases at J, with 11 bases between. The germline CDR1 and CDR2 sequences are SGDLS and YYNGEE. The CDR3 has 14 amino acids. As DNA, the CDR3 is TGTGCCAGCAGCGTTGGGGGAGGCCACTATGGCTACACCTTC. It specifies CASSVGGGHYGYTF.

This chain connects TRBV20-1 to TRBJ1-2, with a weak D call TRBD1 (5 bases). The germline V and J ends were trimmed by 7 bases and 6 bases, with 12 bases remaining between them. Germline-derived CDR1 and CDR2 are DFQATT and SNEGSKA (reference sequence). The CDR3 is 11 residues long. The CDR3 spells CSVPGLDGYTF. The CDR3 bases are TGCAGTGTTCCAGGGCTGGATGGCTACACCTTC.

The chain has TRBV5-1 and TRBJ2-1; possibly TRBD2 for D (5 bases). V lost 7 bases, J lost 6 bases, and 20 bases lay in between. CDR1 and CDR2 from the germline V gene are SGHRS and YFSETQ. The CDR3 loop spans 15 amino acids. The CDR3 DNA follows: TGCGCCAGCGGGCCTGGTCTAACCGGGGTCAATGAGCAGTTCTTC. Amino acids: CASGPGLTGVNEQFF.

The chain carries TRBV12-5 and TRBJ1-2; TRBD1 agrees at 7 bases. The ends lost 6 bases at V and 3 bases at J; junction bases unmatched: 4. Germline CDR1 and CDR2: LGHNT and FRNRAP. This CDR3 comprises 13 residues. CDR3 sequence: CASGTGTDYGYTF. CDR3 DNA: TGTGCTAGTGGAACCGGGACAGACTATGGCTACACCTTC.

The chain joins TRBV29-1 to TRBJ1-2; D is unresolved. Looked up from germline, CDR1 is SQVTM and CDR2 is ANQGSEA. The V end lost 3 bases, the J end lost 4 bases, and 12 bases lay between the germline ends. The CDR3 totals 13 residues. In nucleotides, the CDR3 is TGCAGCGTTGATCCGGCAACCTCCTATGGCTACACCTTC. Translated, it gives CSVDPATSYGYTF.

The chain carries TRBV5-5 and TRBJ1-2; 8 bases agree with TRBD1. This CDR3 has 18 residues. Germline V lookup: CDR1 SGHKS, CDR2 YYEKEE (reference sequence). V lost 0 bases, J lost 4 bases, and 14 bases stayed unmatched. CDR3 sequence reads: CASSLVLADRVIGYGYTF. The DNA of the CDR3 is TGTGCCAGCAGCTTGGTATTAGCGGACAGGGTAATCGGCTATGGCTACACCTTC.

V usage is TRBV30 and J usage is TRBJ1-6, with D perhaps matching TRBD1 (5 bases). Trimming took 0 bases from V and 7 from J, leaving 7 bases between them. This CDR3 is 13 amino acids long. The V gene's germline CDR1 is GTSNPN and CDR2 SVGIG (reference sequence). The CDR3 bases are TGTGCCTGGAGTGTAGGGGACAATTCACCCCTCCACTTT. This sequence encodes CAWSVGDNSPLHF.

The chain is built from TRBV10-1 and TRBJ2-4; D may correspond to TRBD1 or TRBD2 (5 bases each). There are 20 residues in the CDR3. Germline CDR1 is WNHNN and CDR2 is SYGVQD (reference sequence). The V gene lost 5 bases and the J gene lost 0 bases, with 26 bases spanning the gap. Written as DNA, the CDR3 is TGCGCCAGCAGTAGTGAGAGGGGCCCCAATGGGGAGCTAGCCAAAAACATTCAGTACTTC. Its protein product is CASSSERGPNGELAKNIQYF.

V is TRBV6-1 and J is TRBJ1-2, with TRBD1 as a possible D gene (5 bases). V was pared by 2 bases and J by 8 bases, with 15 bases between. Germline CDR1 is MNHNS and CDR2 is SASEGT. This CDR3 has 14 residues. CDR3 loop: CASSERAGISGYTF. CDR3 DNA sequence: TGTGCCAGCAGTGAAAGGGCAGGGATATCAGGCTACACCTTC.

This clone showed up just once. The chain uses TRBV3-1 (or the pseudogene TRBV3-2) and TRBJ1-1; a possible D gene is TRBD1 (6 bases). CDR1 is LGHDT, CDR2 YNNKEL, per germline (reference sequence). Trimming took 1 base from V and 4 from J, leaving 19 bases between them. The CDR3 contains 17 residues. The DNA for the CDR3 is TGTGCCAGCAGCCAAGGAGGGGGGGGCAGGGTTGGCACTGAAGCTTTCTTT. Its translation: CASSQGGGGRVGTEAFF.

The gene calls are TRBV10-3 and TRBJ2-2, with a weak D call TRBD2 (5 bases). This CDR3 comprises 14 residues. V shed 2 bases and J shed 7 bases, with 11 bases lying between them. Germline assignment: CDR1 ENHRY and CDR2 SYGVKD. The DNA of the CDR3 is TGTGCCATCAGTGAGCCAGGAGGAAGCGGGGAGCTGTTTTTT. Translated: CAISEPGGSGELFF.

This clone has just one count. The J gene is TRBJ1-2, the V gene TRBV19; D gene unclear. Trimming removed 5 bases at V and 4 bases at J, with 14 bases between. Germline assignment: CDR1 LNHDA and CDR2 SQIVND (reference sequence). This CDR3 comprises 14 residues. CDR3 nucleotide sequence: TGTGCCAGTAGTCCACGGGCGGATTCCTATGGCTACACCTTC. Translated: CASSPRADSYGYTF.

The chain has TRBV5-4 and TRBJ2-3; TRBD2 is a possible D gene (5 bases). Germline loops: CDR1 SGHNT, CDR2 YYREEE (reference sequence). Trimming took off 1 base at V and 1 base at J, with 10 bases between the two ends. The CDR3 contains 15 residues. CDR3 coding DNA: TGTGCCAGCAGCTTGAGCGAGAGGGGCACAGATACGCAGTATTTT. Translating gives CASSLSERGTDTQYF.

This clone appeared a few times. This sequence joins TRBV2 and TRBJ1-1; maybe TRBD1 (5 bases). The CDR3 loop spans 13 amino acids. V lost 2 bases, J lost 3 bases, and 7 bases lay in between. Germline assignment: CDR1 SNHLY and CDR2 FYNNEI. The CDR3 sequence is CASSEPRDTEAFF. The CDR3, as DNA: TGTGCCAGCAGTGAACCCAGGGACACTGAAGCTTTCTTT.

This chain joins TRBV9 and TRBJ2-4; the match to TRBD2 covers 7 bases. V lost 4 bases, J lost 8 bases, and 9 bases stayed unmatched. This CDR3 is 14 amino acids long. CDR1 and CDR2 (germline): SGDLS, YYNGEE. CDR3 amino acids: CASSPRYGRDIQYF. The CDR3 region has the DNA TGTGCCAGCAGCCCTCGTTATGGGAGGGACATTCAGTACTTC.

This sequence joins TRBV20-1 and TRBJ1-1; 7 bases align to TRBD1. Germline assignment: CDR1 DFQATT and CDR2 SNEGSKA (reference sequence). CDR3 length: 14 amino acids. J was trimmed by 13 bases and V by 3 bases; bases with no gene match: 17. Here the CDR3 DNA reads TGCAGTGCTAGTCCTACCGTTGACAGGGTCGTAGATTTCTTT. The encoded protein is CSASPTVDRVVDFF.

V and J are TRBV7-9 and TRBJ2-7; D might be TRBD1 (6 bases). The germline gives CDR1 SEHNR, CDR2 FQNEAQ (reference sequence). V lost 1 base and J 6 bases, leaving 13 bases between the germline ends. The CDR3 extends over 14 amino acids. CDR3 nucleotide sequence: TGTGCCAGCAGCTTAGAGGTCAGGGGTAGCGAGCAGTACTTC. Translated: CASSLEVRGSEQYF.

This chain connects TRBV27 to TRBJ1-1, with D uncertain. Between the trimmed V and J ends, which lost 5 bases and 0 bases, there was a span of 13 bases. CDR3 length: 15 amino acids. Germline values: CDR1 MNHEY, CDR2 SMNVEV (reference sequence). Here the CDR3 reads CASSIRWILNTEAFF. The CDR3 coding sequence is TGTGCCAGCAGTATAAGGTGGATACTGAACACTGAAGCTTTCTTT.

V usage is TRBV7-9 and J usage is TRBJ2-2, with D uncertain. Between the trimmed V and J ends, which lost 7 bases and 0 bases, there was a span of 15 bases. Germline values: CDR1 SEHNR, CDR2 FQNEAQ (reference sequence). This CDR3 has 16 amino acids. The CDR3: CASTKATEANTGELFF. CDR3 DNA: TGTGCCAGCACCAAAGCGACTGAAGCGAACACCGGGGAGCTGTTTTTT.

The chain combines TRBV7-3 with TRBJ1-6; D ambiguous. The germline gives CDR1 SGHTA, CDR2 FQGTGA. V lost 2 bases and J lost 6, with 8 bases in between. This CDR3 comprises 14 residues. The CDR3 DNA reads TGTGCCAGCAGCTTACGAGACGGTAATTCACCCCTCCACTTT. This sequence encodes CASSLRDGNSPLHF.

The chain employs TRBV3-1 (or the pseudogene TRBV3-2) and TRBJ2-1; D is perhaps TRBD2 (6 bases). CDR1 is LGHDT and CDR2 is YNNKEL in the germline V gene (reference sequence). Trimming shortened V by 4 bases and J by 0 bases, and 10 bases separated the two germline ends. CDR3 length: 15 residues. The DNA for the CDR3 is TGTGCCAGCAGCCTCGGGGGTAACTCCTACAATGAGCAGTTCTTC. It specifies CASSLGGNSYNEQFF.

In its sample, this clone was seen a few times. V is TRBV5-5 and J is TRBJ2-3; D remains unclear. Germline V gene lookup returns CDR1 SGHKS and CDR2 YYEKEE (reference sequence). The germline V and J ends were trimmed by 0 bases and 4 bases, with 12 bases remaining between them. This CDR3 comprises 15 residues. The CDR3 region is CASSLVSNQADTQYF. CDR3 in DNA: TGTGCCAGCAGCTTGGTGTCTAACCAGGCAGATACGCAGTATTTT.

The V and J genes are TRBV7-9 and TRBJ1-3; no definite D call. In germline, CDR1 is SEHNR, CDR2 FQNEAQ (reference sequence). The CDR3 has 16 residues. The V gene lost 5 bases and the J gene lost 3 bases, with 17 bases spanning the gap. CDR3 loop: CASSPLEWLYGNTIYF. In DNA, the CDR3 is TGTGCCAGCAGCCCCCTTGAATGGTTGTATGGAAACACCATATATTTT. Filled out from reference TRBV7-9 and TRBJ1-3, the complete variable domain reads DTGVSQNPRHKITKRGQNVTFRCDPISEHNRLYWYRQTLGQGPEFLTYFQNEAQLEKSRLLSDRFSAERPKGSFSTLEIQRTEQGDSAMYLCASSPLEWLYGNTIYFGEGSWLTVV.

V is TRBV10-1 and J is TRBJ2-7; the D call may be TRBD1 or TRBD2 (5 bases each). V was trimmed by 2 bases and J by 6 bases, leaving 14 bases between them. In germline, CDR1 is WNHNN, CDR2 SYGVQD (reference sequence). The CDR3 is 14 residues long. CDR3 in amino acids: CASSERPVGTEQYF. CDR3 in DNA: TGCGCCAGCAGTGAGAGGCCAGTGGGGACCGAGCAGTACTTC.

The genes are TRBV15 and TRBJ2-7; D uncertain. Trimming left V 0 bases short and J 2 bases short, with 11 bases between. Germline V lookup: CDR1 LNHNV, CDR2 YYDKDF (reference sequence). The CDR3 sequence is 15 residues long. The CDR3 DNA is TGTGCCACCAGCAGAGACCTACTTGGGGCCTACGAGCAGTACTTC. Its translation is CATSRDLLGAYEQYF.

In this sample, this clone turned up many times. The gene calls are TRBV2 and TRBJ2-7; 8 positions match TRBD1. CDR1 and CDR2 from the germline V gene are SNHLY and FYNNEI. V trimming: 2 bases; J trimming: 6 bases; junction bases outside the gene matches: 6. This CDR3 spans 14 amino acids. DNA of the CDR3: TGTGCCAGCAGTGAATGGGACAGGCGCCCCGAGCAGTACTTC. Amino acid sequence: CASSEWDRRPEQYF.

This clone has only one observation. The chain couples TRBV7-9 to TRBJ1-5, with D perhaps TRBD1 (5 bases). Germline V gene data show CDR1 as SEHNR and CDR2 as FQNEAQ (reference sequence). This CDR3 is built from 18 residues. Trimming took off 5 bases at V and 0 bases at J, with 20 bases between the two ends. The CDR3 protein is CASSLGTLTGSSNQPQHF. The DNA for the CDR3 is TGTGCCAGCAGCCTAGGGACCTTGACGGGTAGTAGCAATCAGCCCCAGCATTTT.